These T cell receptor beta chains were read from a single sample in a study of blood T cell repertoires in COVID-19. TCRdb keeps only in-frame clones here, not all; method: immunoSEQ multiplex PCR. The sample lists 90,000 to 100,000 clones, just under 90% seen once, with approximately 15% in the top ten. Sequences were obtained from peripheral blood. The receptors here all came from a human donor in a cohort sampled during active COVID-19. Both conserved end residues are part of each CDR3. Fields, in order: D gene, V gene, J gene, clone size, CDR3 DNA, CDR3 protein. D genes are given only for firm matches. Some rows mark clone size as missing; the rest say once, few, many or name a class of expanded clone.

>.|TRBV28|TRBJ2-5|.
TGTGCCAGCAGTTTATCCAGGGCGCTCCAAGAGACCCAGTACTTC
CASSLSRALQETQYF
>TRBD1|TRBV6-6|TRBJ1-2|.
TGTGCCAGCGACAGGGGCTACTATGGCTACACCTTC
CASDRGYYGYTF
>.|TRBV4-1|TRBJ2-2|.
TGCGCCAGCAGCCAAGCTACAGCAAACACCGGGGAGCTGTTTTTT
CASSQATANTGELFF
>.|TRBV5-1|TRBJ2-7|few
TGCGCCAGCAGCAACCCAGACTACGAGCAGTACTTC
CASSNPDYEQYF
>.|TRBV2|TRBJ1-1|few
TGTGCCAGCGGAGAACAGGGTAGGGACACTGAAGCTTTCTTT
CASGEQGRDTEAFF
>.|TRBV7-3|TRBJ1-1|few
TGTGCCAGCAGCTTAAACCCCAGGGGTTCTGAAGCTTTCTTT
CASSLNPRGSEAFF
>.|TRBV6-6|TRBJ1-4|.
TGTGCCAGCAGTCCTTCGGCGGGCTTTGCAACTAATGAAAAACTGTTTTTT
CASSPSAGFATNEKLFF
>TRBD2|TRBV28|TRBJ2-7|.
TGTGCCAGCAGTTTCTGGACTAGCGGGAGGTCTAACGAGCAGTACTTC
CASSFWTSGRSNEQYF
>TRBD2|TRBV9|TRBJ2-7|once
TGTGCCAGCAGCCTCAAGGGACTAGCCTCATTCCAGTACTTC
CASSLKGLASFQYF
>TRBD1|TRBV24-1|TRBJ2-7|.
TGTGCCACCAGTGATTTGGGCAGGGGGCTTTCCTACGAGCAGTACTTC
CATSDLGRGLSYEQYF
>.|TRBV5-1|TRBJ1-3|.
TGCGCCAGCAGCTTGGATAGGGGTAGTTCTGGAAACACCATATATTTT
CASSLDRGSSGNTIYF
>TRBD1|TRBV6-5|TRBJ2-7|.
TGTGCCAGCAGTTACTGGGTAACAGGGGACTACGAGCAGTACTTC
CASSYWVTGDYEQYF
>TRBD2|TRBV25-1|TRBJ2-1|.
TGTGCCAGCAGTGAACTTGCGGGGGGACCCTTCAATGAGCAGTTCTTC
CASSELAGGPFNEQFF
>TRBD2|TRBV6-5|TRBJ2-7|.
TGTGCCAGCTTTGTTGCTAGCGGGTACGAGCAGTACTTC
CASFVASGYEQYF
>TRBD1|TRBV19|TRBJ1-1|once
TGTGCCAGTAGTCAGACAGGGGGCTTTGAAGCTTTCTTT
CASSQTGGFEAFF
>TRBD2|TRBV29-1|TRBJ2-1|.
TGCAGCGTGGGTAGCGGGTGGGGCGATGAGCAGTTCTTC
CSVGSGWGDEQFF
>TRBD2|TRBV7-9|TRBJ2-2|few
TGTGCCAGCAGCAACCTAGCGGGAGTCTACGGGGAGCTGTTTTTT
CASSNLAGVYGELFF
>.|TRBV2|TRBJ1-2|.
TGTGCCAGCAGTGAAGAGGGGCCCTATGGCTACACCTTC
CASSEEGPYGYTF
>.|TRBV6-5|TRBJ1-4|once
TGTGCCAGCAGTCTCGCCAATCGGGATGAAAAACTGTTTTTT
CASSLANRDEKLFF
>.|TRBV5-1|TRBJ2-3|.
TGCGCCAGCAGCTTGGGTAGTTCTCTGCTAGATACGCAGTATTTT
CASSLGSSLLDTQYF
>TRBD2|TRBV18|TRBJ2-1|.
TGTGCCAGCTCCGCACAGCGGGACTCCTACAATGAGCAGTTCTTC
CASSAQRDSYNEQFF
>TRBD2|TRBV5-1|TRBJ2-3|few
TGCGCCAGCAGCTTGAGACTAGCGGGAGGCAGGGATACGCAGTATTTT
CASSLRLAGGRDTQYF
>.|TRBV19|TRBJ1-5|.
TGTGCCAGTAGTAGGCCCTGGGGCAGGGGCAATCAGCCCCAGCATTTT
CASSRPWGRGNQPQHF
>.|TRBV5-1|TRBJ2-3|.
TGCGCCAGCAGCTTGGCTCAAGGGGCAGATACGCAGTATTTT
CASSLAQGADTQYF
>.|TRBV30|TRBJ2-1|.
TGTGCCTGGAAACAGAACAATGAGCAGTTCTTC
CAWKQNNEQFF
>TRBD2|TRBV28|TRBJ2-1|.
TGTGCCAGCAGTTTAGGGACTAGGACTTACAATGAGCAGTTCTTC
CASSLGTRTYNEQFF
>.|TRBV10-3|TRBJ1-4|once
TGTGCCGTGAGGGAGACAACTAATGAAAAACTGTTTTTT
CAVRETTNEKLFF
>TRBD2|TRBV3-1/TRBV3-2|TRBJ2-7|.
TGTGCCAGCAGCTCAACCGGGACTAGCGGGCCAATACAGTACTTC
CASSSTGTSGPIQYF
>.|TRBV12-3/TRBV12-4|TRBJ1-2|.
TGTGCCAGCAGTGTTCCAGGGCTTGGCTACACCTTC
CASSVPGLGYTF
>TRBD2|TRBV6-2/TRBV6-3|TRBJ2-1|.
TGTGCCAGCAGTTACTCTGCCCGTTTTCGGGGGGGCTCGACTAATGAGCAGTTCTTC
CASSYSARFRGGSTNEQFF
>.|TRBV9|TRBJ1-4|.
TGTGCCAGCAGCGTAGGGGGCCTTAATGAAAAACTGTTTTTT
CASSVGGLNEKLFF
>TRBD1|TRBV7-2|TRBJ2-5|.
TGTGCCAGCAGACTGAGACAGGGCTGGGAGACCCAGTACTTC
CASRLRQGWETQYF
>.|TRBV30|TRBJ1-2|once
TGTGCCTGGAGCGCGGACAGATCTTTTGGCTACACCTTC
CAWSADRSFGYTF
>TRBD1|TRBV14|TRBJ1-6|.
TGTGCCAGCAGCCAACCGACAGGGATGAGCTCCTATAATTCACCCCTCCACTTT
CASSQPTGMSSYNSPLHF
>TRBD2|TRBV19|TRBJ2-1|.
TGTGCCAGTAGTCCACGGACTAGCGGTTTCAATGAGCAGTTCTTC
CASSPRTSGFNEQFF
>.|TRBV19|TRBJ2-5|.
TGTGCCAGTAATGGAGGTCGCCCGCAAGAGACCCAGTACTTC
CASNGGRPQETQYF
>TRBD1|TRBV2|TRBJ1-2|.
TGTGCCAGCACCGGGCGGGCAGGGGGCAGCTATGGCTACACCTTC
CASTGRAGGSYGYTF
>TRBD1|TRBV29-1|TRBJ1-2|.
TGCAGCGTTGGCACAGGGGTGAGCTATGGCTACACCTTC
CSVGTGVSYGYTF
>TRBD2|TRBV28|TRBJ2-1|.
TGTGCCAGCAGTTTAACGACTAGCGGGATGTACAATGAGCAGTTCTTC
CASSLTTSGMYNEQFF
>.|TRBV9|TRBJ2-5|.
TGTGCCAGCAGCGCGCTCGTGGGGCCCTTGGAGACCCAGTACTTC
CASSALVGPLETQYF
>.|TRBV30|TRBJ1-2|.
TGTGCCTGGAGTGTACCCCGGGGAATTGAGGGCTACACCTTC
CAWSVPRGIEGYTF
>TRBD2|TRBV12-5|TRBJ2-5|.
TGTGCTAGTGGTTTTTCCTCCCTAACTAGCGCAACCGCCCAAGAGACCCAGTACTTC
CASGFSSLTSATAQETQYF
>.|TRBV6-6|TRBJ2-7|.
TGTGCCACCCTGTTAGATACCCACTACGAGCAGTACTTC
CATLLDTHYEQYF
>TRBD1|TRBV9|TRBJ1-1|once
TGTGCCAGCAGCGTAGTGGGAAACCCGGGACAGGTGAACACTGAAGCTTTCTTT
CASSVVGNPGQVNTEAFF
>TRBD1|TRBV29-1|TRBJ2-7|.
TGCAGCGTGAGGGGACAGGGGTTCGACGAGCAGTACTTC
CSVRGQGFDEQYF
>TRBD1|TRBV5-6|TRBJ1-1|.
TGTGCCAGCAGCTTGTCTCCTCAGGGGGCCGGGACTGAAGCTTTCTTT
CASSLSPQGAGTEAFF
>.|TRBV20-1|TRBJ2-7|.
TGCAGTGCGAGAGGTGGGCTCGAGCAGTACTTC
CSARGGLEQYF
>TRBD2|TRBV13|TRBJ2-7|.
TGTGCCAGCAGCTTAGTGGCTAGCGGGTGGGGCGAGCAGTACTTC
CASSLVASGWGEQYF
>.|TRBV2|TRBJ2-5|.
TGTGCCAGCAGTGTTCCCCAGGCCCGTGGAGAGACCCAGTACTTC
CASSVPQARGETQYF
>.|TRBV6-6|TRBJ1-3|.
TGTGCCAGCAGAGAGGATTCTGGAAACACCATATATTTT
CASREDSGNTIYF
>TRBD1|TRBV5-1|TRBJ1-3|.
TGCGCCAGCAGCGACGACAGGGGAGGAAACACCATATATTTT
CASSDDRGGNTIYF
>TRBD1|TRBV28|TRBJ2-7|.
TGTGCCAGCAGTTTATTCAGCCAGGGACAGGGGGTCGGTGAGCAGTACTTC
CASSLFSQGQGVGEQYF
>.|TRBV5-1|TRBJ2-3|.
TGCGCCAGCAGCTTGAGCAGGGGATCCAGAGATACGCAGTATTTT
CASSLSRGSRDTQYF
>.|TRBV10-3|TRBJ1-2|.
TGTGCCATCAGTACGGACAGAGACTATGGCTACACCTTC
CAISTDRDYGYTF